The entry that follows covers one T cell receptor beta chain sequence. What it binds is unknown. The data derive from a study of identifying expanded T cells in peripheral blood. Method: immunoSEQ multiplex PCR; TCRdb's copy keeps in-frame clones and lacks some. Of roughly 63,000 clones listed, about 85% are singletons. Healthy donors had no documented immune events, such as infections, while sampled. The germline V gene encodes CDR1 SGHRS and CDR2 YFSETQ. After removal of 1 base from V and 5 bases from J, the junction contained 8 bases not matched to a gene. This CDR3 has 18 residues. Study results and caveats: Clone count variance between approximately two-week samples rose with total template count. Differentially abundant clones: about 1.2 between replicates, roughly 16 at roughly 13 days, 19 to 20 at four.

The chain uses TRBV5-1 and TRBJ2-1; TRBD2 aligns across 14 bases. This sequence originates from a person aged 18 to 69 in good health. Sequencing was performed on blood. The CDR3 bases are TGCGCCAGCAGCTTGCGCCCGACTAGCGGGGGGGCGAACAATGAGCAGTTCTTC. This codes for CASSLRPTSGGANNEQFF.